This TCR beta chain was recorded in a study of molecular identifiers for immune sequencing clone quantification. The CDR3 runs to 12 residues. Germline CDR1 SGHDT, CDR2 YYEEEE. Naive CD8 libraries came from around 18,000 to 910,000 sorted cells with 10%, 30% or 50% RNA. Sorting selected naive CD8 T cells with a CD8+CD4-CCR7+CD45RA+ phenotype. As to this clonotype: Being one base from a much bigger clone, this may be a read error.

For bulk TCR libraries, previously described methods and listed TCR primers were used. TCRdb reanalysed the PCR reads using MiXCR and keeps one entry per CDR3 protein. The sample records under 800,000 distinct CDR3 sequences, around 25% being singletons. Sequencing used naive CD8+ T cells from blood, with Jurkat cell RNA spiked in. Subset: FACS-sorted CD8+CD4-CCR7+CD45RA+ naive T cells. The rearrangement joins TRBV5-6 to TRBJ1-1; D is possibly TRBD1 (5 bases). The sequence derives from a human donor in good health. Some libraries in this study had Jurkat cell RNA spiked in. CDR3 bases: TGTGCCAGCAGCTTCGGGACTACGGAGGCTCTCTTT. It encodes CASSFGTTEALF.